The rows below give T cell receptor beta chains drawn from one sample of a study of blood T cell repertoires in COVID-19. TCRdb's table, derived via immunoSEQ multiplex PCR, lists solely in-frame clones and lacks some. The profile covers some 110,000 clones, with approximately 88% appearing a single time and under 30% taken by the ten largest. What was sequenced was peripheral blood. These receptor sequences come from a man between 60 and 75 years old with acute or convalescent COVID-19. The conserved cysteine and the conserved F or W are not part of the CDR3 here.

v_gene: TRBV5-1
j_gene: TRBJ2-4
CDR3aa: ASSWGTGGIQY

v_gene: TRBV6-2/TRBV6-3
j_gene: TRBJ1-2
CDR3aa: ASSYDFQGGTGYT

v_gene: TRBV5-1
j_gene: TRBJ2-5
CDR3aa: ASSFKLGTGRQETQY

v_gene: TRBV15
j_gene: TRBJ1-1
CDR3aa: ATSRDRTAFGF

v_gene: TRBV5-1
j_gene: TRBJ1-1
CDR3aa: ASSLDLDWNTEAF

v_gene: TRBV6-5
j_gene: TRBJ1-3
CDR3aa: ASSSGAPGNTIY

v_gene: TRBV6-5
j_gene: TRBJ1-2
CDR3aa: ASSHQGAGNGYT

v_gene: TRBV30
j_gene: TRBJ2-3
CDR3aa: AWTKGAWTDTQY

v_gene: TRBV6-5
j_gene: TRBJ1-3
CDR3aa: ASSYFGRSPGNTIY

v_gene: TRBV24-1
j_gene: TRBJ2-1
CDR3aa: ATSDFDGSSYNEQF

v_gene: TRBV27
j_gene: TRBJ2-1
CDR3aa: ASSLSRAGPSSYNEQF

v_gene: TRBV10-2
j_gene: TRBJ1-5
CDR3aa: ASSEPDRGYQPQH